The sample holds a few counts of the clone carrying this T cell receptor beta chain. Its antigen remains unidentified. V was trimmed by 8 bases and J by 4 bases, leaving 14 bases between them. CDR3 length: 13 residues. CDR1 and CDR2 from the germline V gene are SGHTA and FQGNSA. The data were obtained in a study of post-analysis software for immune sequencing data. At the level of the study: As for disease course, relapsing-remitting, secondary progressive and progressive-relapsing multiple sclerosis were all included. Study-level results: Compared with controls, patients showed significantly lower normalized Chao1 diversity. Strong same-batch co-clustering of samples appeared with F measure clustering. Controls had lower frequencies than patients of five TRBV segments, which included TRBV5-6, TRBV5-1 and TRBV20-1.

Unique-molecular-identifier-tagged TCR beta cDNA libraries were used. TCRdb independently ran MiXCR on the PCR reads; one entry per CDR3 protein. The sample consists of hundreds of thousands of distinct CDR3 sequences, 30% of them appearing once. This receptor was identified in a girl aged 5-17 years with multiple sclerosis. The rearrangement joins TRBV7-2 to TRBJ1-1; perhaps TRBD1 as D (6 bases). What was sequenced was blood. The CDR3 sequence: CASGNQGSTEAFF. The CDR3 nucleotides read TGTGCCAGCGGCAATCAGGGGAGCACTGAAGCTTTCTTT.